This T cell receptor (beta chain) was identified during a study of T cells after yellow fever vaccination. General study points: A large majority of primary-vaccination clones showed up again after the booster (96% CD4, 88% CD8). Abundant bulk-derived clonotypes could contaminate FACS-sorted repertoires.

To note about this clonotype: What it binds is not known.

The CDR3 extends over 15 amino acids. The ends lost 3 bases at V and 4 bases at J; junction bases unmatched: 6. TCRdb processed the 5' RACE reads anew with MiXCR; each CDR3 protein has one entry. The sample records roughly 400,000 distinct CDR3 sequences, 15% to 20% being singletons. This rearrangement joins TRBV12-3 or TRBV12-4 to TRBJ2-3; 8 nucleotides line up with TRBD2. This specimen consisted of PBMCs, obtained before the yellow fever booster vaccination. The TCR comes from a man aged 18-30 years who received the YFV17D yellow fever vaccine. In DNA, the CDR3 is TGTGCCAGCAGTTTGCGACGGGGGGGGTCAGATACGCAGTATTTT. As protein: CASSLRRGGSDTQYF.